This T cell receptor (beta chain) came from a study of OX40 agonist ivuxolimab in advanced cancers. This clone came up a few times. The table came from immunoSEQ multiplex PCR; TCRdb's copy has only in-frame clones and leaves some out. The repertoire consists of roughly 66,000 clones, with 80% to 85% occurring once and the leading ten covering 2.5%. CDR3 length equals 13 residues. V shed 2 bases and J shed 11 bases, with 18 bases lying between them. Germline V gene lookup returns CDR1 GTSNPN and CDR2 SVGIG (reference sequence). This TCR derives from an adult with an advanced solid tumor such as melanoma, head and neck, liver or kidney cancer. This rearrangement joins TRBV30 to TRBJ1-1, with D hard to call. Sequencing used CD4+ or CD8+ T cells sorted from blood, obtained in a trial of the OX40 agonist ivuxolimab. CDR3: CAWSPRMGSRAFF. The DNA for the CDR3 is TGTGCCTGGAGTCCGAGGATGGGGTCGCGCGCTTTCTTT.